This T cell receptor (beta chain) was identified during a study of tissue T cells after allogeneic stem cell transplantation. As for the study in general: Pre-transplant PBMCs were recipient-derived, available from 4 or 5 GVHD patients.

Study-wide points: Anatomically similar tissues had similar TCR repertoires within each patient. Motif-based clustering found tissue-specific repertoire signatures shared across patients, though few clones were shared.

As to this clone: The target antigen is unknown.

With 6 bases removed from V and 1 base from J, the gap between germline ends came to 11 bases. CDR1 SGHRS and CDR2 YFSETQ come from the germline V gene. The CDR3 totals 14 residues. The data were produced by immunoSEQ multiplex PCR, yet TCRdb's version contains in-frame clones alone and is incomplete. The sample carries about 43,000 clones, over 85% recorded once. The sample was blood, taken before transplantation. The chain is built from TRBV5-1 and TRBJ2-1; no clear D. This clonotype was obtained from a woman aged 35 to 70 who later had graft-versus-host disease after an allogeneic stem cell transplant. The CDR3 region has the DNA TGCGCCAGCATCGAGGCCGAGTCCTACAATGAGCAGTTCTTC. Its translation: CASIEAESYNEQFF.